This TCR beta chain was sequenced in a study of PD-1 blockade in classical Hodgkin lymphoma (TCRdb year 2020). Regarding the study in general: Nivolumab dosing was 3 mg/kg intravenously every 2 weeks, continuing until either disease progression or unacceptable toxicity. The study used TCR beta sequencing and CyTOF to define a peripheral blood immune signature of response to PD-1 blockade in classical Hodgkin lymphoma.

Details on this clone: Its recognized antigen is unknown. No base qualities exist here, and no much larger clone lies one base off it.

Read against the paper, the sample's time point label means: cycle 2 day 1 (C2D1) of nivolumab. Relapse after autologous stem cell transplantation had occurred in all trial patients, and cohorts A, B and C were distinguished by prior brentuximab vedotin exposure. The trial cohort included 50 or so patients with relapsed/refractory classical Hodgkin lymphoma, and each patient had a best overall response of complete response, partial response or progressive disease. In the multi-cohort phase II CheckMate 205 trial, trial patients received single-agent nivolumab. An independent review committee assessed best overall response by applying the 2007 International Working Group response criteria. Trial PBMCs were collected just before the start of nivolumab (C1D1) and during therapy at cycle 2 day 1 and cycle 4 day 1. Peripheral blood was collected in 8 mL Vacutainer Cell Preparation Tubes, from which PBMCs were isolated by centrifugation and then cryopreserved.

Results and caveats for the whole study, not just this receptor: By C4D1, a significant rise was seen in CD4+ TCR diversity but not in CD8+ TCR diversity (p=0.0027 vs p=0.16), and the rise was most apparent among complete responders (p=0.02). The study was limited to a single clinical trial cohort, and causes of repertoire differences, possibly disease activity or prior therapy, remained undefined. Patients starting nivolumab less than 1 year after ASCT had lower diversity and were excluded from later analyses to avoid confounding by immune reconstitution. Baseline TCR diversity was reported to be lower in newly diagnosed patients than in healthy donors, and even lower in relapsed/refractory patients. Among trial patients, those achieving complete response had baseline diversity similar to that of newly diagnosed patients, while diversity was significantly lower in partial responders and progressors.

The Qiagen DNeasy kit was used to extract genomic DNA from unsorted PBMCs and from the negatively selected CD4+ and CD8+ fractions. Using primers that anneal to V and J segments, immunoSEQ multiplex PCR amplified the TCR beta CDR3 regions. A synthetic immune receptor repertoire was used to minimize amplification bias, and any residual bias was removed computationally once sequencing was done. The paper's processing steps were these. Repertoire diversity was quantified as the Shannon entropy index using custom Python scripts. Unsorted, CD4+ and CD8+ repertoires were analyzed separately, except for combined analyses in which CD4+ and CD8+ sequences were merged in silico. Clonal expansion was defined as at least a 2-fold frequency increase after treatment relative to C1D1, with a pseudocount of 0.5 for undetected baseline clones. Clones with 0 or 1 copy at C1D1 were classified as singleton clones, and clones with 2 or more copies were classified as non-singleton clones. Clones expanded in unsorted samples were assigned a CD4+, CD8+ or unknown annotation through matching of protein sequences in sorted samples from the same patient. Wilcoxon tests were applied to paired samples to test diversity changes from C1D1 to C4D1. As stored in TCRdb, this immuneACCESS dataset retains in-frame rearrangements with V and J assigned. A fraction of the clones does not appear; measured against another copy, unresolved V genes explain less than half of the discrepancy, and the remainder lacks a known reason. That table gives V, J and clone size, and the DNA gave D and trimming. Here the sample has more than 50,000 clones; roughly two thirds occur a single time. The ten top clones hold 7.5% to 9.5% of the sample.

CDR1 and CDR2 are drawn from the germline V gene (reference sequence): MNHEY, SMNVEV. The CDR3 goes from the cysteine to the phenylalanine over 16 residues. The sequence is cut down to CDR3 DNA, 48 bases in frame from base 1. From V the trimming removes 3 bases and from J it removes 9 bases, while the gene matches leave 9 bases of the junction unaccounted for. The starting material was peripheral blood mononuclear cells (PBMCs), obtained before the second cycle of nivolumab. The chain links TRBV27 with TRBJ2-1; TRBD1 matches 12 bases in the middle. The origin of this receptor is a human donor with classical Hodgkin lymphoma. The CDR3 protein sequence reads: CASSFLPGQGAGEQFF. The nucleotides read TGTGCCAGCAGTTTTTTACCGGGACAGGGGGCGGGTGAGCAGTTCTTC.